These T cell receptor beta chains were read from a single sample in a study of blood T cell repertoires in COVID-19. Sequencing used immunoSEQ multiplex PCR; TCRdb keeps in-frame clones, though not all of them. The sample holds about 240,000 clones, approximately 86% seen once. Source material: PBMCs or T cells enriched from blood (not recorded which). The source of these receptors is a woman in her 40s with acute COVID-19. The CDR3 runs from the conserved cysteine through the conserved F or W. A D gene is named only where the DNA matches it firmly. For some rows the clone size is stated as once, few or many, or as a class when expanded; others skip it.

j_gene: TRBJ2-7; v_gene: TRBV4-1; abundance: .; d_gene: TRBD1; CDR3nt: TGCGCCAGCAGCCATCCGGGACAGCTGGGTTACGAGCAGTACTTC; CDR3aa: CASSHPGQLGYEQYF
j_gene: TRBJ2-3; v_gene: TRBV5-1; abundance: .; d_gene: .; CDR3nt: TGCGCCAGCAGCGATTCAGGAGATACGCAGTATTTT; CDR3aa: CASSDSGDTQYF
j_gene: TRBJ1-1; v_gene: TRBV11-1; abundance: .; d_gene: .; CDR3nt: TGTGCCAGCAGCGGACAGAACACTGAAGCTTTCTTT; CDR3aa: CASSGQNTEAFF
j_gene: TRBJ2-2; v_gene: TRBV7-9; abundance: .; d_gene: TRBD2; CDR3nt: TGTGCCAGCAGCTTCGGACTAGCGGAATACACCGGGGAGCTGTTTTTT; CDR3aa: CASSFGLAEYTGELFF
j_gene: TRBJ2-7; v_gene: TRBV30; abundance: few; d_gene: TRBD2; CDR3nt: TGTGCCTGGAGTGCCCGACTAGCGAGCACCTACGAGCAGTACTTC; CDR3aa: CAWSARLASTYEQYF
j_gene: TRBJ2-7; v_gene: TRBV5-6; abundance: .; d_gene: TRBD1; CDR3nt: TGTGCCAGCAGCGATGGGACAGGGGCCTACGAGCAGTACTTC; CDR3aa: CASSDGTGAYEQYF
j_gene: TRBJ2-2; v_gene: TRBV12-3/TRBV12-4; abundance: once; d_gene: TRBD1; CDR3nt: TGTGCCAGCAGAATACAGGGGGCCGGGGAGCTGTTTTTT; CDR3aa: CASRIQGAGELFF
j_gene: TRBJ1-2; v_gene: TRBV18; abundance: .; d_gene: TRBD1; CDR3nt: TGTGCCAGCTCACCACGGGGACAGGGGGATGGCTACACCTTC; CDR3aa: CASSPRGQGDGYTF
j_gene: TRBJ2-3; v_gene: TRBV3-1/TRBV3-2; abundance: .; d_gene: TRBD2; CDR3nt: TGTGCCAGCAGCCCTCGGGCTAGCGGCTCGGATACGCAGTATTTT; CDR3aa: CASSPRASGSDTQYF
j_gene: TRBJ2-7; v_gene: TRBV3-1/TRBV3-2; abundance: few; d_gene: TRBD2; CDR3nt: TGTGCCAGCAGCCAAAAGGCTAGCGGGGTTCACGAGCAGTACTTC; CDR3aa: CASSQKASGVHEQYF
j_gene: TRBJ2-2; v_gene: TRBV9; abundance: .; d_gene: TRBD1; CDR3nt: TGTGCCAGCAGCCCCCGAGGACAGGGTTACACCGGGGAGCTGTTTTTT; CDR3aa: CASSPRGQGYTGELFF
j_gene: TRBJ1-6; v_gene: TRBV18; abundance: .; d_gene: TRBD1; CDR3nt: TGTGCCAGCTCCTGGGGGACAGGCATTAATTCACCCCTCCACTTT; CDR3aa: CASSWGTGINSPLHF
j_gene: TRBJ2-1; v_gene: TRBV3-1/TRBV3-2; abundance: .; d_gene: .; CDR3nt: TGTGCCAGCAGCCAAGACAAGGGGGCCCCTAGCGGGAATGAGCAGTTCTTC; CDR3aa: CASSQDKGAPSGNEQFF
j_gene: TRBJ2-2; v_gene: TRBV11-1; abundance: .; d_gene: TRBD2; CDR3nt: TGTGCCAGCAAACTAGCGGGAGGCACCGGGGAGCTGTTTTTT; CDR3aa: CASKLAGGTGELFF
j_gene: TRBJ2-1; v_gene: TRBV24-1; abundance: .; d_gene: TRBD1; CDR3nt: TGTGCCACCAATCCCGGGACAGGGTCCTACAATGAGCAGTTCTTC; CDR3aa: CATNPGTGSYNEQFF
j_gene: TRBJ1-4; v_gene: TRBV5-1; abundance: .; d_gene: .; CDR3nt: TGCGCCAGCAGCTTGGGAGCAACTAATGAAAAACTGTTTTTT; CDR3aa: CASSLGATNEKLFF
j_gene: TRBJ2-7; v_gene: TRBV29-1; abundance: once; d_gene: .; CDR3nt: TGCAGCGTTTCGGCTAGCGTCTCCTACGAGCAGTACTTC; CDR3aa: CSVSASVSYEQYF
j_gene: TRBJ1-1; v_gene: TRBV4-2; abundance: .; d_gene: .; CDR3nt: TGTGCCAGCAGCCAAGAGGCAGGGATCACTGAAGCTTTCTTT; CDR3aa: CASSQEAGITEAFF
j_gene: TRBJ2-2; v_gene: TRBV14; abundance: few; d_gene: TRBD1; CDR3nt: TGTGCCAGCAGCCAAGATCCCGCCAGGGACAGATTCGGGGAGCTGTTTTTT; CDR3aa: CASSQDPARDRFGELFF
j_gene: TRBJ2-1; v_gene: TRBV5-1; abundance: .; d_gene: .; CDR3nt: TGCGCCAGCAGCTTAAGCACCTCCTACAATGAGCAGTTCTTC; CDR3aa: CASSLSTSYNEQFF
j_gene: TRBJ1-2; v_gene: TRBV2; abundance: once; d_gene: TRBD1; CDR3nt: TGTGCCAGCAGTGATTGGACAGGGAGTAGGGGCTACACCTTC; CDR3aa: CASSDWTGSRGYTF
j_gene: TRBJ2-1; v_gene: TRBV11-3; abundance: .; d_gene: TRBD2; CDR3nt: TGTGCCAGCAGCACAGGACTAGCGAAGTACAATGAGCAGTTCTTC; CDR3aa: CASSTGLAKYNEQFF